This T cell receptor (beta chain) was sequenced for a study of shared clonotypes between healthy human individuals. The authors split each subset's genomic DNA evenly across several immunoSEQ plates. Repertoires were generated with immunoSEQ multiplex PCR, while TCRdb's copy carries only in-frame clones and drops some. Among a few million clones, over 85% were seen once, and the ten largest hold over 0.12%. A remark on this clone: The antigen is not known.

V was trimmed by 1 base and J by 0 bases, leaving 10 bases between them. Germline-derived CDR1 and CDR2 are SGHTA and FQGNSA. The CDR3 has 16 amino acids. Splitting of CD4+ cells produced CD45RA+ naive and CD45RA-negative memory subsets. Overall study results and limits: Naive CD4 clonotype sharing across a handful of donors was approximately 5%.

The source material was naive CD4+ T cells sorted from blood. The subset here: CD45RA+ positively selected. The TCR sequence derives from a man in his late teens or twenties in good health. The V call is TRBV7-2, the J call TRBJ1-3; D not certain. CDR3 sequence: CASSLVPLRSGNTIYF. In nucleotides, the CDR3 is TGTGCCAGCAGCTTAGTCCCCCTCCGCTCTGGAAACACCATATATTTT. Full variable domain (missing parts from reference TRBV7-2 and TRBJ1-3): GAGVSQSPSNKVTEKGKDVELRCDPISGHTALYWYRQSLGQGLEFLIYFQGNSAPDKSGLPSDRFSAERTGGSVSTLTIQRTQQEDSAVYLCASSLVPLRSGNTIYFGEGSWLTVV.